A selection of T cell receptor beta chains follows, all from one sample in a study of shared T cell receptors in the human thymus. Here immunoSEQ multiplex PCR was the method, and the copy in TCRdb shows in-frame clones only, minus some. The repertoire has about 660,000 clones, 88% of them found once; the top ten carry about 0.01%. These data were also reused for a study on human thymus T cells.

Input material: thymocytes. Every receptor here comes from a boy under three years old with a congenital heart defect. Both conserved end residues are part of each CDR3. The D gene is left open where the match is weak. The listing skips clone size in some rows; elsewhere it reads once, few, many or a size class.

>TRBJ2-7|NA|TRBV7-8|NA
TGTGCCAGCAGCTTAGAGGGCGGGACCCGTTCCTACGAGCAGTACTTC
CASSLEGGTRSYEQYF
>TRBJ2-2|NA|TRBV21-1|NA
TGTGCCAGCAGCAAAGAAGTGCAGGGAACCGGGGAGCTGTTTTTT
CASSKEVQGTGELFF
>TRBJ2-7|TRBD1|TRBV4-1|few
TGCGCCAGCAGCCAAGATATACAGGGGGAAGGGGCTTACGAGCAGTACTTC
CASSQDIQGEGAYEQYF
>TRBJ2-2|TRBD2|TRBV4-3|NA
TGCGCCAGCAGCCAAGATTGGGGGCTAGCGGGAGGGCCCGGGGAGCTGTTTTTT
CASSQDWGLAGGPGELFF
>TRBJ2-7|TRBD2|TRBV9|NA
TGTGCCAGCAGCGTAACTAGCGGGGGAATCTACGAGCAGTACTTC
CASSVTSGGIYEQYF
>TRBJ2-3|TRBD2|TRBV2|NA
TGTGCCAGCAGTCAGAACTTAGCGGGACTCCCGCCAAGGGATACGCAGTATTTT
CASSQNLAGLPPRDTQYF
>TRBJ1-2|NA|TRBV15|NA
TGTGCCATTGGCAGGCCGCCCAGCTATGGCTACACCTTC
CAIGRPPSYGYTF
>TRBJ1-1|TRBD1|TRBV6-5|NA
TGTGCCAGTTGGGACAGGGGACAAAACACTGAAGCTTTCTTT
CASWDRGQNTEAFF
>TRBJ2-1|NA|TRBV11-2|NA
TGTGCCAGCAGCTCCTCCGGGACAAACTCCTACAATGAGCAGTTCTTC
CASSSSGTNSYNEQFF
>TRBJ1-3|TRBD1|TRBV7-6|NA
TGTGCCAGCAGCTTAAAAGGACAGGGCAGTGGAAACACCATATATTTT
CASSLKGQGSGNTIYF
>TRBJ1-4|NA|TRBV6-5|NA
TGTGCCAGCAGTTATGGGGGGATAGGGGAAAAACTGTTTTTT
CASSYGGIGEKLFF
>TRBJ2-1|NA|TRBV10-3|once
TGTGCCATCAGTGAGTCTTGGGCTAGCCGAGGGTACGATGAGCAGTTCTTC
CAISESWASRGYDEQFF
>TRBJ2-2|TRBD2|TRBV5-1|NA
TGCGCCAGCAGCTTGGCCGCGCTAGCGGGAGGCTCGGGCACCGGGGAGCTGTTTTTT
CASSLAALAGGSGTGELFF
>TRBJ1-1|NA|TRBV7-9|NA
TGTGCCAGCAGCTCCGGACAGCAGCCAAAAGCTTTCTTT
CASSSGQQPKAFF
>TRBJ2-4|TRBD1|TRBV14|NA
TGTGCCAGCAGCCAAGACCGACAGGGAAACATTCAGTACTTC
CASSQDRQGNIQYF
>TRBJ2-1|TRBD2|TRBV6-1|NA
TGTGCCACACAAGGACTAGCGGCCTATTATGAGCAGTTCTTC
CATQGLAAYYEQFF
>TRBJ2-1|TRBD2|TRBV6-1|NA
TGTGCCAGCAGTGAGCAACTAGCGGGCACCTACAATGAGCAGTTCTTC
CASSEQLAGTYNEQFF
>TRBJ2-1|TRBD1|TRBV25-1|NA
TGTGCCACCCGGGGACAGCTCAATGAGCAGTTCTTC
CATRGQLNEQFF
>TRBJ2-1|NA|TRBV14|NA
TGTGCCAGCAGCCAAGATAACGGGAATGAGCAGTTCTTC
CASSQDNGNEQFF
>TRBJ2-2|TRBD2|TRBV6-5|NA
TGTGCCAGCAGTCCTCTAGCGGGGAACACCGGGGAGCTGTTTTTT
CASSPLAGNTGELFF
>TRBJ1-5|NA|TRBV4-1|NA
TGCGCCAGCAGCCAAGAGGGTCCCCCAAGGAGTCAGCCCCAGCATTTT
CASSQEGPPRSQPQHF
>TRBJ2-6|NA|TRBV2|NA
TGTGCCTTCCGCGGCTCTGGGGCCAACGTCCTGACTTTC
CAFRGSGANVLTF
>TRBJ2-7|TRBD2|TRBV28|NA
TGTGCCAGCAGTTTAGGGCTAGCGGATTCCTACGAGCAGTACTTC
CASSLGLADSYEQYF
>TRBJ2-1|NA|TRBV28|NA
TGTGCCAGCAGCCCGAGGGGGATCAATGAGCAGTTCTTC
CASSPRGINEQFF
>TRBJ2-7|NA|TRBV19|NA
TGTGCCAGTAGTATAGAACCCCCCTCGCGGGACCCTTCCTACGAGCAGTACTTC
CASSIEPPSRDPSYEQYF
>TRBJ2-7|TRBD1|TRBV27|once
TGTGCCAGCAGTTTAAGGGACAGGGAGGAGAACGAGCAGTACTTC
CASSLRDREENEQYF
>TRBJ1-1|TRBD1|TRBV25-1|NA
TGTGCCAGCAGGGGGGACAGGGGGGCTGAAGCTTTCTTT
CASRGDRGAEAFF
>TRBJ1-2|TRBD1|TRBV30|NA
TGTGCCTGCCCCCCCGGGACAGGTGACTATGGCTACACCTTC
CACPPGTGDYGYTF
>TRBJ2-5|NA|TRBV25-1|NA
TGTGCCAGCAGTGAATTTGGGGACATCAGGGAGACCCAGTACTTC
CASSEFGDIRETQYF
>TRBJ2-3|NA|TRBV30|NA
TGTGCCTGGAGTCGAGATACGCAGTATTTT
CAWSRDTQYF
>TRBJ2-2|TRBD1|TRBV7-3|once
TGTGCCAGCAGCTTTCTCCGACAGGGCGAGGACACCGGGGAGCTGTTTTTT
CASSFLRQGEDTGELFF
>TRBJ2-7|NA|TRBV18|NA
TGTGCCAGCTCACCGGTCGCGGAGGACTACGAGCAGTACTTC
CASSPVAEDYEQYF
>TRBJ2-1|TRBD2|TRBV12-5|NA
TGTGCTAGTGGTCTAGGGATCCTAGCGGGAGCCTCGATTTGGGAGCAGTTCTTC
CASGLGILAGASIWEQFF
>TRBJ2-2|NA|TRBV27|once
TGTGCCAGCAGTTTTTTCAGCGGGGAGCTGTTTTTT
CASSFFSGELFF
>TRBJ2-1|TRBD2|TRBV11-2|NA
TGTGCCAGCAGCTTAGGAAGCGGGGGGGGCTCCTACAATGAGCAGTTCTTC
CASSLGSGGGSYNEQFF
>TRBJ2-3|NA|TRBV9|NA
TGTGCCAGCAGCAGAGAGAGGTTCCGGACAGATACGCAGTATTTT
CASSRERFRTDTQYF
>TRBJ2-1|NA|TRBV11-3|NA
TGTGCCAGCAGCCTAGGGTCCCTCGTCAGCGATGAGCAGTTCTTC
CASSLGSLVSDEQFF
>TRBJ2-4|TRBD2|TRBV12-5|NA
TGTGCTAGTGGTTCCATGCGGGAGGGAGCCAAAAACATTCAGTACTTC
CASGSMREGAKNIQYF
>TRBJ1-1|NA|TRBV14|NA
TGTGCCAGCAGCCCGGGGTCGGGCGGCGCTGAAGCTTTCTTT
CASSPGSGGAEAFF
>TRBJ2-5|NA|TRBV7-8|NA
TGTGCCAGCAGCTTATCGACAGTTCAAGAGACCCAGTACTTC
CASSLSTVQETQYF
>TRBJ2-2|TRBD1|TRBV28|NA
TGTGCCAGCAGTCCACGGGACAGGGGGCGGCCTATTAGATCGAACACCGGGGAGCTGTTTTTT
CASSPRDRGRPIRSNTGELFF
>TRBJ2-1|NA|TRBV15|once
TGTGCCACCAGCAGAGAGGGCGGGCGGAAAAATGAGCAGTTCTTC
CATSREGGRKNEQFF
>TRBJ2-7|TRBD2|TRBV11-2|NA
TGTGCCAGCAGCTCTTTAAGGCCCGGGACTAGCGGGAGGTACGAGCAGTACTTC
CASSSLRPGTSGRYEQYF
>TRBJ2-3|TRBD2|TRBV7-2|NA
TGTGCCAGCAGCTTAAGACTAGCGTGGTATTTT
CASSLRLAWYF
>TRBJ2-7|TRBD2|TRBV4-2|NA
TGTGCCAGCAGCCAGGAAAGCGGGGGGTATTCCTACGAGCAGTACTTC
CASSQESGGYSYEQYF
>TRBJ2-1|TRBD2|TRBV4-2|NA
TGTGCCAGCAGCCAAGATAGAGGGACTAGCGGTTACAATGAGCAGTTCTTC
CASSQDRGTSGYNEQFF
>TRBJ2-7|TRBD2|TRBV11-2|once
TGTGCCAGCAGCTTAGATAACGGGAGGGCCTACGAGCAGTACTTC
CASSLDNGRAYEQYF